The rows below give T cell receptor beta chains drawn from one sample of a study of T cells in Graves' hyperthyroidism and ophthalmopathy. Using its own MiXCR run on the multiplex PCR reads, TCRdb lists one record per CDR3 protein. This repertoire shows hundreds of thousands of distinct CDR3 sequences, less than 20% found once; its top ten account for 25% to 35%. Material: blood. The receptors originated from a woman aged 18-29 years with Graves' hyperthyroidism that later progressed to Graves' ophthalmopathy. Each CDR3 is given with its conserved first and last residue. The D gene is left open where the match is weak. Rows may omit the clone size; those that give it use once, few, many or a size class.

D: -
J: TRBJ1-1
size: -
V: TRBV7-9
CDR3: CASSPTAGQNTEAFF
DNA: TGTGCCAGCAGCCCCACCGCAGGGCAGAACACTGAAGCTTTCTTT

D: -
J: TRBJ2-6
size: many
V: TRBV10-3
CDR3: CAIAQSSGANVLTF
DNA: TGTGCCATCGCGCAAAGTTCTGGGGCCAACGTCCTGACTTTC

D: -
J: TRBJ1-5
size: many
V: TRBV7-8
CDR3: CASSPGLDNQPQHF
DNA: TGTGCCAGCAGCCCAGGACTGGACAATCAGCCCCAGCATTTT

D: -
J: TRBJ2-5
size: -
V: TRBV9
CDR3: CASSVEGDKETQYF
DNA: TGTGCCAGCAGCGTAGAAGGGGACAAAGAGACCCAGTACTTC

D: -
J: TRBJ2-7
size: many
V: TRBV28
CDR3: CASSLVRSRDYEQYF
DNA: TGTGCCAGCAGTTTAGTGCGTAGCCGTGACTACGAGCAGTACTTC

D: TRBD2
J: TRBJ2-1
size: many
V: TRBV7-2
CDR3: CASSSGWGLAAYNEQFF
DNA: TGTGCCAGCAGCTCCGGCTGGGGACTAGCGGCCTACAATGAGCAGTTCTTC

D: -
J: TRBJ1-1
size: many
V: TRBV20-1
CDR3: CSARDIGGGGNTEAFF
DNA: TGCAGTGCTAGAGATATAGGGGGTGGGGGGAACACTGAAGCTTTCTTT

D: TRBD1
J: TRBJ1-1
size: many
V: TRBV7-8
CDR3: CASSLRQGTSGVTEAFF
DNA: TGTGCCAGCAGCTTAAGACAGGGGACCTCTGGGGTCACTGAAGCTTTCTTT

D: -
J: TRBJ1-1
size: many
V: TRBV6-4
CDR3: CASSDSMNTEAFF
DNA: TGTGCCAGCAGTGACAGCATGAACACTGAAGCTTTCTTT

D: -
J: TRBJ2-1
size: few
V: TRBV5-1
CDR3: CASSPSPDSYRKRNEQFF
DNA: TGCGCCAGCAGCCCCTCCCCCGACTCCTATCGAAAAAGGAATGAGCAGTTCTTC

D: TRBD1
J: TRBJ1-5
size: many
V: TRBV28
CDR3: CASSPGQGNNQPQHF
DNA: TGTGCCAGCAGCCCCGGACAGGGAAATAATCAGCCCCAGCATTTT

D: -
J: TRBJ2-1
size: few
V: TRBV30
CDR3: CAWSNLRNNEQFF
DNA: TGTGCCTGGAGTAACCTAAGGAACAATGAGCAGTTCTTC

D: TRBD1
J: TRBJ1-5
size: -
V: TRBV28
CDR3: CAGSDRQGGNQPQHF
DNA: TGTGCCGGCAGTGACCGACAGGGCGGCAATCAGCCCCAGCATTTT

D: -
J: TRBJ1-1
size: -
V: TRBV6-5
CDR3: CASSYRTVNTEAFF
DNA: TGTGCCAGCAGTTACAGGACGGTGAACACTGAAGCTTTCTTT

D: TRBD2
J: TRBJ2-1
size: few
V: TRBV4-1
CDR3: CASSHGGTSGTYNEQFF
DNA: TGCGCCAGCAGCCACGGTGGGACTAGCGGTACCTACAATGAGCAGTTCTTC

D: -
J: TRBJ2-6
size: -
V: TRBV7-9
CDR3: CATFLIGIGANVLTF
DNA: TGTGCCACCTTCTTAATAGGGATTGGGGCCAACGTCCTGACTTTC

D: -
J: TRBJ2-1
size: -
V: TRBV19
CDR3: CASTTGQGTGNEQFF
DNA: TGTGCCAGTACAACGGGTCAGGGGACGGGGAATGAGCAGTTCTTC

D: TRBD1
J: TRBJ1-3
size: -
V: TRBV28
CDR3: CASKLQGSGNTIYF
DNA: TGTGCCAGCAAACTACAGGGGTCTGGAAACACCATATATTTT

D: -
J: TRBJ2-1
size: few
V: TRBV4-1
CDR3: CASSPQKDYFLSSYNEQFF
DNA: TGCGCCAGCAGCCCGCAAAAGGATTATTTCTTAAGCTCCTACAATGAGCAGTTCTTC

D: TRBD1
J: TRBJ2-5
size: -
V: TRBV19
CDR3: CASSTPGTGQETQYF
DNA: TGTGCCAGTAGCACACCCGGGACAGGGCAAGAGACCCAGTACTTC

D: TRBD2
J: TRBJ2-5
size: many
V: TRBV28
CDR3: CASSLGLAGGIQETQYF
DNA: TGTGCCAGCAGTTTGGGACTAGCGGGAGGGATACAAGAGACCCAGTACTTC

D: -
J: TRBJ1-2
size: many
V: TRBV19
CDR3: CASSPSGLFTWSYTF
DNA: TGTGCCAGTAGTCCCTCCGGGTTATTTACTTGGAGCTACACCTTC

D: TRBD1
J: TRBJ2-6
size: -
V: TRBV5-1
CDR3: CASSLVGTGVGGANVLTF
DNA: TGCGCCAGCAGCTTGGTCGGGACAGGGGTTGGAGGGGCCAACGTCCTGACTTTC

D: TRBD1
J: TRBJ2-7
size: many
V: TRBV20-1
CDR3: CSARDLGQLLYEQYF
DNA: TGCAGTGCTAGAGATCTGGGACAGCTTCTCTACGAGCAGTACTTC

D: TRBD2
J: TRBJ2-3
size: -
V: TRBV7-8
CDR3: CASSLARPSGSLHTDTQYF
DNA: TGTGCCAGCAGCTTAGCGCGGCCTAGCGGGAGCCTCCACACAGATACGCAGTATTTT

D: TRBD1
J: TRBJ1-5
size: many
V: TRBV20-1
CDR3: CSARVVTGGLQPQHF
DNA: TGCAGTGCTAGAGTGGTGACAGGGGGCCTTCAGCCCCAGCATTTT

D: TRBD2
J: TRBJ2-2
size: once
V: TRBV5-1
CDR3: CASSSPGTSGHTGELFF
DNA: TGCGCCAGCAGCTCGCCCGGGACTAGCGGGCACACCGGGGAGCTGTTTTTT

D: TRBD1
J: TRBJ1-1
size: many
V: TRBV5-6
CDR3: CASSFLGGTVPGIDTEAFF
DNA: TGTGCCAGCAGCTTTTTAGGAGGGACAGTCCCCGGTATTGACACTGAAGCTTTCTTT

D: TRBD2
J: TRBJ2-1
size: many
V: TRBV3-1
CDR3: CASSQAPLAGGSNEQFF
DNA: TGTGCCAGCAGCCAGGCGCCCCTAGCGGGAGGGAGCAATGAGCAGTTCTTC

D: TRBD1
J: TRBJ1-5
size: many
V: TRBV28
CDR3: CASSLFLDRGNQPQHF
DNA: TGTGCCAGCAGTTTATTCCTCGACAGGGGAAACCAGCCCCAGCATTTT

D: -
J: TRBJ2-1
size: -
V: TRBV6-1
CDR3: CASRTESTIGEQFF
DNA: TGTGCCAGCAGGACCGAAAGCACGATTGGGGAGCAGTTCTTC

D: -
J: TRBJ2-3
size: many
V: TRBV14
CDR3: CASSQRGTPSTDTQYF
DNA: TGTGCCAGCAGCCAGAGGGGAACCCCTAGCACAGATACGCAGTATTTT

D: TRBD2
J: TRBJ2-7
size: many
V: TRBV19
CDR3: CASSIQAGITYEQYF
DNA: TGTGCCAGTAGTATCCAAGCGGGGATTACCTACGAGCAGTACTTC

D: -
J: TRBJ1-1
size: many
V: TRBV2
CDR3: CASRGTEAFF
DNA: TGTGCCAGCAGGGGCACTGAAGCTTTCTTT

D: TRBD2
J: TRBJ2-5
size: few
V: TRBV5-1
CDR3: CASSLEGGRRQETQYF
DNA: TGCGCCAGCAGCTTGGAGGGCGGGAGGCGGCAAGAGACCCAGTACTTC

D: TRBD2
J: TRBJ2-1
size: many
V: TRBV7-9
CDR3: CASSSIMTSGAYNEQFF
DNA: TGTGCCAGCAGCTCAATTATGACTAGCGGAGCCTACAATGAGCAGTTCTTC

D: -
J: TRBJ2-1
size: -
V: TRBV4-2
CDR3: CASSQDLLSSNEQFF
DNA: TGTGCCAGCAGCCAAGATCTACTATCTTCCAATGAGCAGTTCTTC

D: TRBD1
J: TRBJ2-3
size: many
V: TRBV28
CDR3: CASSLAPGTGYYTQYF
DNA: TGTGCCAGCAGTCTTGCGCCCGGGACAGGGTATTATACGCAGTATTTT

D: -
J: TRBJ1-6
size: many
V: TRBV2
CDR3: CASSSRTGNSPLHF
DNA: TGTGCCAGCAGTTCCCGGACGGGTAATTCACCCCTCCACTTT

D: -
J: TRBJ2-1
size: many
V: TRBV7-8
CDR3: CASSLAVAALGYEQFF
DNA: TGTGCCAGCAGCTTAGCGGTAGCGGCGTTGGGGTATGAGCAGTTCTTC

D: -
J: TRBJ2-3
size: many
V: TRBV2
CDR3: CASSKLDIFSTDTQYF
DNA: TGTGCCAGCAGTAAATTGGACATCTTTAGCACAGATACGCAGTATTTT

D: -
J: TRBJ1-2
size: many
V: TRBV7-8
CDR3: CASSPRRGTGYGYTF
DNA: TGTGCCAGCAGCCCGCGTCGGGGAACGGGCTATGGCTACACCTTC

D: -
J: TRBJ2-3
size: -
V: TRBV6-5
CDR3: CASSYNTGDTQYF
DNA: TGTGCCAGCAGTTACAACACGGGGGATACGCAGTATTTT

D: -
J: TRBJ1-1
size: many
V: TRBV6-2/TRBV6-3
CDR3: CASSPPGGGEAFF
DNA: TGTGCCAGCAGTCCCCCGGGGGGCGGTGAAGCTTTCTTT

D: -
J: TRBJ2-7
size: many
V: TRBV20-1
CDR3: CSATLATVKEQYF
DNA: TGCAGTGCTACCCTAGCGACGGTTAAGGAGCAGTACTTC

D: TRBD1
J: TRBJ1-2
size: -
V: TRBV20-1
CDR3: CSARDHGQGVGYGYTF
DNA: TGCAGTGCTAGAGACCATGGACAGGGAGTAGGTTATGGCTACACCTTC

D: TRBD1
J: TRBJ2-5
size: -
V: TRBV14
CDR3: CASSRLTGAQETQYF
DNA: TGTGCCAGCAGCCGACTGACAGGGGCGCAAGAGACCCAGTACTTC

D: -
J: TRBJ1-5
size: many
V: TRBV28
CDR3: CASSLRTASDSNQPQHF
DNA: TGTGCCAGCAGTTTACGGACAGCCAGTGATAGCAATCAGCCCCAGCATTTT

D: TRBD1
J: TRBJ1-5
size: many
V: TRBV28
CDR3: CASRQGSRYQPQHF
DNA: TGTGCCAGTCGACAGGGTTCAAGATATCAGCCCCAGCATTTT

D: TRBD2
J: TRBJ2-4
size: many
V: TRBV12-3/TRBV12-4
CDR3: CASRPGRVAKNIQYF
DNA: TGTGCCAGCAGACCCGGGAGGGTAGCCAAAAACATTCAGTACTTC

D: -
J: TRBJ2-3
size: -
V: TRBV15
CDR3: CATSRDLGGGGTDTQYF
DNA: TGTGCCACCAGCAGAGACCTCGGAGGGGGCGGCACAGATACGCAGTATTTT

D: -
J: TRBJ2-1
size: many
V: TRBV7-8
CDR3: CASSPRNYNEQFF
DNA: TGTGCCAGCAGCCCGCGGAACTACAATGAGCAGTTCTTC

D: -
J: TRBJ1-4
size: many
V: TRBV5-1
CDR3: CASSLFSLNEKLFF
DNA: TGCGCCAGCAGCTTGTTCAGCCTTAATGAAAAACTGTTTTTT

D: TRBD2
J: TRBJ2-1
size: -
V: TRBV19
CDR3: CASSRGAGGPNEQFF
DNA: TGTGCCAGTAGTAGGGGGGCGGGAGGGCCCAATGAGCAGTTCTTC

D: -
J: TRBJ2-7
size: many
V: TRBV11-3
CDR3: CASSLDGQLNEQYF
DNA: TGTGCCAGCAGCTTGGACGGACAGTTGAACGAGCAGTACTTC

D: -
J: TRBJ2-2
size: few
V: TRBV19
CDR3: CASSIGPPNTGELFF
DNA: TGTGCCAGTAGTATCGGGCCTCCGAACACCGGGGAGCTGTTTTTT

D: -
J: TRBJ2-3
size: -
V: TRBV28
CDR3: CASSPELGSSTDTQYF
DNA: TGTGCCAGCAGCCCAGAACTAGGGAGCAGCACAGATACGCAGTATTTT